A single sample gave rise to the 15 T cell receptor beta chains below, sequenced in a study of shared clonotypes between healthy human individuals. Assay: immunoSEQ multiplex PCR; the TCRdb copy retains only in-frame clones and omits some. The repertoire has approximately 2.5 million clones, roughly 92% of them found once; the top ten carry 0.11% to 0.15%. Sequenced sample: naive CD4+ T cells sorted from blood. The subset: CD45RA+ positively selected. The receptors come from a man younger than 30 in good health.

This clone was observed once. At one end, the junction sequence differs from germline, possibly due to a read error. The V and J genes are TRBV7-7 and TRBJ2-5; D may correspond to TRBD1 or TRBD2 (6 bases each). Germline V gene data show CDR1 as SSHAT and CDR2 as FNYEAQ (reference sequence). The CDR3 spans 16 residues. This CDR3 reads CASSYTGGRGQETQYF. CDR3 DNA sequence: TGTGCTAGCAGCTATACCGGGGGCCGGGGGCAAGAGACCCAGTACTTC.

This rearrangement joins TRBV4-1 to TRBJ2-7; D gene uncertain. This CDR3 contains 18 residues. In germline, CDR1 is MGHRA, CDR2 YSYEKL. With 1 base removed from V and 4 bases from J, the gap between germline ends came to 23 bases. CDR3 nucleotide sequence: TGCGCCAGCAGCCAAGTCATGGTCGTAGGGATGGTTCGATACGAGCAGTACTTC. It yields the protein CASSQVMVVGMVRYEQYF.

Note on this clone: A read error may produce the germline difference seen at one junction end. This chain connects TRBV14 to TRBJ2-7; TRBD1 agrees at 7 bases. CDR3 length: 12 amino acids. Looked up from germline, CDR1 is SGHDN and CDR2 is FVKESK. The chain's CDR3 is CASSLGKGTVHF. The CDR3 DNA reads TGTGCCAGCAGCCTGGGCAAGGGGACAGTCCACTTC. The full variable domain, rest sourced from reference TRBV14 and TRBJ2-7, is EAGVTQFPSHSVIEKGQTVTLRCDPISGHDNLYWYRRVMGKEIKFLLHFVKESKQDESGMPNNRFLAERTGGTYSTLKVQPAELEDSGVYFCASSLGKGTVHFGPGTRLTVT.

The chain links TRBV6-1 to TRBJ1-2, with D perhaps TRBD1 (6 bases). Germline V lookup: CDR1 MNHNS, CDR2 SASEGT. Trimming took 5 bases from V and 10 from J, leaving 17 bases between them. The CDR3 runs 13 residues. The CDR3 protein is CASSITWTADYTF. The CDR3 coding sequence is TGTGCCAGCAGTATCACATGGACAGCGGACTACACCTTC.

The chain links TRBV2 to TRBJ2-7; TRBD1 aligns across 8 bases. CDR3 size: 14 residues. Looked up from germline, CDR1 is SNHLY and CDR2 is FYNNEI. V was pared by 6 bases and J by 0 bases, with 4 bases of the junction left unmatched. DNA of the CDR3: TGTGCCAGCAGGGCAGACAGGGGCTCCTACGAGCAGTACTTC. As protein: CASRADRGSYEQYF.

This chain connects TRBV5-1 to TRBJ1-3; no clear D. The V and J ends lost 0 bases and 2 bases respectively, with 12 bases between them. The CDR3 has 16 residues. Germline CDR1 SGHRS, CDR2 YFSETQ. This CDR3 is CASSLGPGLAGNTIYF. As DNA, the CDR3 is TGCGCCAGCAGCTTGGGTCCGGGTTTGGCTGGAAACACCATATATTTT.

The rearrangement links TRBV19 to TRBJ1-5; D gene unclear. Germline CDR1 reads LNHDA; CDR2 reads SQIVND (reference sequence). The V end was cut by 5 bases, the J end by 0 bases, with 14 bases between. The CDR3 consists of 16 residues. The CDR3 bases are TGTGCCAGTAGTCCCCCCACGATTTATAGCAATCAGCCCCAGCATTTT. The encoded protein is CASSPPTIYSNQPQHF.

The V call is TRBV28, the J call TRBJ1-4; no reliable D call. CDR1 MDHEN and CDR2 SYDVKM come from the germline V gene. The CDR3 is 14 residues long. With 6 bases removed from V and 4 bases from J, the gap between germline ends came to 12 bases. CDR3 residues: CASSPRRYNEKLFF. The CDR3 DNA follows: TGTGCCAGCAGCCCTCGGCGGTATAATGAAAAACTGTTTTTT.

The chain couples TRBV7-2 to TRBJ1-5, with D uncertain. The CDR3 extends over 13 amino acids. From germline, CDR1 is SGHTA and CDR2 FQGNSA. The germline V and J ends were trimmed by 1 base and 5 bases, with 6 bases remaining between them. Here the CDR3 reads CASSLVKDQPQHF. The CDR3 DNA is TGTGCCAGCAGCTTAGTTAAGGATCAGCCCCAGCATTTT.

This sequence joins TRBV18 and TRBJ2-5, with 10 positions matching TRBD2. TRBJ2-7 matches the DNA end more closely, so the J call is doubtful. This CDR3 region has 14 residues. CDR1 and CDR2 from the germline V gene are KGHSH and LQKENI. CDR3 nucleotide sequence: TGTGCCAGCTCACCAGGACTAGCGGAGTACGAGCAGTACTTC. It specifies CASSPGLAEYEQYF.

The chain is built from TRBV6-1 and TRBJ1-1; no reliable D call. V lost 6 bases and J 6 bases, leaving 11 bases between the germline ends. This CDR3 is built from 12 residues. Per germline, CDR1 MNHNS and CDR2 SASEGT. The CDR3: CASSGRVPEAFF. The CDR3 DNA is TGTGCCAGCAGCGGAAGGGTCCCTGAAGCTTTCTTT.

The chain is built from TRBV11-2 and TRBJ2-5, with D possibly being TRBD2 (6 bases). Trimming took off 0 bases at V and 4 bases at J, with 12 bases between the two ends. CDR3 length: 15 residues. Germline CDR1 reads SGHAT; CDR2 reads FQNNGV. CDR3 nucleotide sequence: TGTGCCAGCAGCTTAGATGGGGGGTTTGTAGAGACCCAGTACTTC. Protein product: CASSLDGGFVETQYF.

Turning to this clone: Other DNA sequences within the sample encode an identical CDR3. The genes are TRBV7-9 and TRBJ2-5; D tentatively fits TRBD1 or TRBD2 (5 bases each). Trimming took off 1 base at V and 5 bases at J, with 8 bases between the two ends. Germline CDR1 and CDR2: SEHNR and FQNEAQ (reference sequence). CDR3 length: 13 residues. The CDR3 sequence is CASSLVGAETQYF. In DNA, the CDR3 is TGTGCCAGCAGCTTAGTCGGGGCGGAGACCCAGTACTTC. Based on the CDR3 plus reference TRBV7-9 and TRBJ2-5, the full variable domain is DTGVSQNPRHKITKRGQNVTFRCDPISEHNRLYWYRQTLGQGPEFLTYFQNEAQLEKSRLLSDRFSAERPKGSFSTLEIQRTEQGDSAMYLCASSLVGAETQYFGPGTRLLVL.

The rearrangement joins TRBV27 to TRBJ2-3; 7 positions match TRBD2. From germline, CDR1 is MNHEY and CDR2 SMNVEV (reference sequence). After removal of 7 bases from V and 1 base from J, the junction contained 8 bases not matched to a gene. The CDR3 is made up of 15 amino acids. CDR3 nucleotides: TGTGCCAGCACCCCCCTGGGGGGGGGCACAGATACGCAGTATTTT. Its protein product is CASTPLGGGTDTQYF.

The V and J genes are TRBV5-1 and TRBJ1-2; the D gene is possibly TRBD1 (5 bases). Germline V lookup: CDR1 SGHRS, CDR2 YFSETQ. V was shortened by 4 bases and J by 4 bases, with 17 bases between the two germline ends. The CDR3 extends over 15 amino acids. The CDR3 spells CASSVTGEGSYGYTF. DNA of the CDR3: TGCGCCAGCAGCGTGACCGGTGAGGGGTCCTATGGCTACACCTTC.